This T cell receptor beta chain was sequenced for a study of T-cell memory formation after mild COVID-19. Regarding the study as a whole: Prior to infection, memory already included some responding clones, suggesting cross-reactive memory joined.

Worth noting for this clonotype: Its target is not known.

V gave up 6 bases and J gave up 0 bases, with 10 bases separating them. The CDR3 length is 14 residues. The germline V gene encodes CDR1 MNHEY and CDR2 SVGEGT. One entry per CDR3 protein results from TCRdb running MiXCR on the 5' RACE reads. The table shows about 620,000 distinct CDR3 sequences, with 18% occurring only once. The chain recombines TRBV6-2 or TRBV6-3 with TRBJ2-3, with unresolved D. The receptor comes from an adult woman who had mild COVID-19 (a few samples of this study predate the infection). Cell type and time point are not known. The material sequenced was PBMCs or a T cell subset sorted from them (not recorded which). CDR3 coding DNA: TGTGCCAGCAGGAGGCGGAGAAGCACAGATACGCAGTATTTT. Protein: CASRRRRSTDTQYF.